Below are 28 T cell receptor beta chains sequenced from a single sample in a study of read filtering for tumor transcriptome and immune sequencing. This library used around 400 ng RNA and molecular barcoded adaptors spanning alpha/delta and beta/gamma chains. MiXCR, applied by TCRdb to the reads, yields one record per CDR3 protein. The table records some 46,000 distinct CDR3 sequences, less than 15% of them present only once. The sequenced sample was a population of CD138-negative cells sorted from bone marrow. The receptors derive from a donor at least 40 years old with multiple myeloma.

V and J are TRBV20-1 and TRBJ2-1; D remains ambiguous. CDR1 DFQATT and CDR2 SNEGSKA come from the germline V gene (reference sequence). V was clipped by 5 bases and J by 0 bases, with 11 bases between them. CDR3 size: 14 residues. The CDR3 sequence: CSAVAVTSYNEQFF. CDR3 sequence (DNA): TGCAGTGCTGTTGCGGTCACCTCCTACAATGAGCAGTTCTTC.

The table lists this clonotype with many counts. The CDR3 reads CASSLVPRQDGYTF. CDR3 DNA sequence: TGTGCCAGCAGTTTGGTCCCACGGCAGGATGGCTACACCTTC. The chain recombines TRBV28 with TRBJ1-2; no clear D gene. Germline lookup yields CDR1 MDHEN and CDR2 SYDVKM. V was shortened by 3 bases and J by 6 bases, with 14 bases between the two germline ends. The CDR3 contains 14 residues.

On this clonotype: One base separates it from a far larger clone, so it is likely a read error. J is TRBJ1-4 and V is TRBV12-3 or TRBV12-4; 7 nucleotides agree with TRBD1. This CDR3 contains 11 residues. The J segment lost 10 bases and the V segment lost 5 bases, leaving 1 base of the junction unmatched. Written as DNA, the CDR3 is TGTGCCAGCAGTCACAGGGGAAAACTGTTTTTT. Protein product: CASSHRGKLFF.

This clonotype appeared many times. This chain links TRBV20-1 with TRBJ2-1; D is possibly TRBD2 (6 bases). This CDR3 has 13 residues. The V and J ends lost 5 bases and 6 bases respectively, with 14 bases between them. Germline CDR1 DFQATT, CDR2 SNEGSKA (reference sequence). CDR3 loop: CSAPRGTANEQFF. In DNA form, the CDR3 reads TGCAGTGCTCCCCGTGGGACTGCCAATGAGCAGTTCTTC.

This clonotype is labeled medium-sized. V is TRBV28 and J is TRBJ2-1, with D possibly being TRBD2 (5 bases). Trimming shortened V by 7 bases and J by 2 bases, and 18 bases separated the two germline ends. The CDR3 has 16 residues. The V gene's germline CDR1 is MDHEN and CDR2 SYDVKM. As DNA, the CDR3 is TGTGCCAGCATTCCATTAACGGGGAGAACCTACAATGAGCAGTTCTTC. This codes for CASIPLTGRTYNEQFF.

Ten or more counts support this clonotype. The gene calls are TRBV18 and TRBJ2-1, with D perhaps TRBD2 (5 bases). CDR1 and CDR2 (germline): KGHSH, LQKENI. Trimming cost V 3 bases and J 7 bases, with 13 bases left between them. The CDR3 spans 14 residues. CDR3 residues: CASSPGVVENEQFF. CDR3 coding DNA: TGTGCCAGCTCACCCGGGGTTGTGGAGAATGAGCAGTTCTTC.

At least ten counts were recorded for this clonotype. The chain employs TRBV11-2 and TRBJ1-1, with 9 bases aligning to TRBD1. This CDR3 is built from 14 residues. Germline V gene sequence: CDR1 SGHAT, CDR2 FQNNGV. Trimming at V came to 4 bases and at J to 4 bases, leaving 4 bases not matched to a gene. The DNA of the CDR3 is TGTGCCAGCAGCTCAGGGACAGGGTTCACTGAAGCTTTCTTT. Its translation: CASSSGTGFTEAFF.

This clonotype was counted at least ten times. This rearrangement joins TRBV20-1 to TRBJ2-1; a weak D match, TRBD1 (6 bases). The CDR3 extends over 12 amino acids. The ends were cut back, 5 bases at V and 6 bases at J, with 11 bases in the middle. The germline V gene encodes CDR1 DFQATT and CDR2 SNEGSKA (reference sequence). CDR3 sequence reads: CSAGNRANEQFF. Written as DNA, the CDR3 is TGCAGTGCTGGAAACAGGGCCAATGAGCAGTTCTTC.

This clonotype was picked up many times. This rearrangement joins TRBV5-1 to TRBJ1-1, with TRBD1 as a possible D gene (5 bases). The CDR3 contains 17 residues. Trimming took 4 bases from V and 1 from J, leaving 20 bases between them. Germline V lookup: CDR1 SGHRS, CDR2 YFSETQ. CDR3 protein: CASSQGIAYNRNTEAFF. CDR3 in DNA: TGCGCCAGCAGCCAGGGTATCGCGTACAACAGGAACACTGAAGCTTTCTTT.

Many counts were recorded for this clonotype. CDR3 in amino acids: CASSPNPGRYNEQFF. CDR3 nucleotides: TGTGCCAGCAGTCCAAATCCGGGCCGCTACAATGAGCAGTTCTTC. The rearrangement links TRBV6-5 to TRBJ2-1, with D unclear. CDR3 length: 15 amino acids. V was pared by 5 bases and J by 3 bases, with 14 bases between. Germline CDR1 and CDR2: MNHEY and SVGAGI.

At least ten counts were recorded for this clonotype. The chain couples TRBV5-1 to TRBJ2-5, with D perhaps TRBD1 (5 bases). Trimming stripped 5 bases from V and 3 bases from J, with 8 bases between. Germline CDR1 SGHRS, CDR2 YFSETQ. CDR3 size: 12 residues. Here the CDR3 reads CASRAGKETQYF. DNA for the CDR3: TGCGCCAGCAGAGCAGGGAAAGAGACCCAGTACTTC.

This clonotype was recorded at least ten times. The chain joins TRBV7-2 to TRBJ2-1; tentatively, D is TRBD2 (6 bases). The CDR3 is 13 amino acids. Trimming removed 5 bases at V and 5 bases at J, with 10 bases between. CDR1 and CDR2 (germline): SGHTA, FQGNSA. The CDR3 is CASSVGGNNEQFF. The CDR3 bases are TGTGCCAGCAGCGTGGGGGGAAACAATGAGCAGTTCTTC.

This clonotype was recorded many times. This rearrangement joins TRBV5-5 to TRBJ2-7, with 10 bases identical to TRBD1. This CDR3 region has 14 residues. Germline V CDR1 and CDR2: SGHKS, YYEKEE (reference sequence). Trimming took 2 bases from V and 2 from J; bases not matched to a gene: 1. DNA of the CDR3: TGTGCCAGCAGCTTAGGGACAGGGGCCTACGAGCAGTACTTC. It yields the protein CASSLGTGAYEQYF. Combining the CDR3 with reference TRBV5-5 and TRBJ2-7 gives the whole variable domain DAGVTQSPTHLIKTRGQQVTLRCSPISGHKSVSWYQQVLGQGPQFIFQYYEKEERGRGNFPDRFSARQFPNYSSELNVNALLLGDSALYLCASSLGTGAYEQYFGPGTRLTVT.

This clonotype was counted at least ten times. The J gene is TRBJ2-1, the V gene TRBV24-1; maybe TRBD2 (5 bases). Germline values: CDR1 KGHDR, CDR2 SFDVKD. Deletions cut 3 bases from V and 5 bases from J, with 13 bases between. This CDR3 is built from 15 residues. The CDR3 loop reads CATSDRRGSNNEQFF. The CDR3 nucleotides read TGTGCCACCAGTGATAGACGGGGAAGTAACAATGAGCAGTTCTTC.

This clonotype occurred a few times. A much larger clone lies one base from this, so it may be a read error. V and J are TRBV11-2 and TRBJ1-4; 7 bases map to TRBD1. Per germline, CDR1 SGHAT and CDR2 FQNNGV. V was pared by 3 bases and J by 12 bases, with 7 bases of the junction left unmatched. This CDR3 region has 13 residues. The CDR3 DNA sequence: TGTGCCAGCAGCTTCGACAGGGCGACGGAACTGTTTTTT. It encodes CASSFDRATELFF.

This clonotype occurred a few times. A much larger clonotype is one base distant, so this may be a read error. The chain joins TRBV5-1 to TRBJ1-1; no firm D call. Per germline, CDR1 SGHRS and CDR2 YFSETQ. The CDR3 is made up of 13 amino acids. Between the trimmed V and J ends, which lost 5 bases and 6 bases, there was a span of 14 bases. In DNA form, the CDR3 reads TGCGCCAGCAGGGTAGGATCTAACGCTGAAGCTTTCTTT. Protein: CASRVGSNAEAFF.

This clonotype came up many times. This chain connects TRBV6-5 to TRBJ2-7, with D unclear. The V end was cut by 0 bases, the J end by 4 bases, with 10 bases between. Per the germline V gene, CDR1 is MNHEY and CDR2 is SVGAGI. The CDR3 totals 14 residues. For the CDR3, the DNA is TGTGCCAGCAGTTACTCGAAGGGCGATTACGAGCAGTACTTC. The encoded protein is CASSYSKGDYEQYF.

This clonotype was detected many times. V and J are TRBV24-1 and TRBJ2-1; 7 nucleotides agree with TRBD1. V dropped 4 bases and J dropped 5; count of bases not matched to a gene: 1. Germline values: CDR1 KGHDR, CDR2 SFDVKD. CDR3 length equals 13 residues. CDR3 coding DNA: TGTGCCACCAGTGACGGGACAGACAATGAGCAGTTCTTC. Translation gives CATSDGTDNEQFF.

In this sample, this clonotype turned up many times. The rearrangement links TRBV12-3 or TRBV12-4 to TRBJ2-1, with a weak D call TRBD2 (6 bases). Trimming stripped 1 base from V and 8 bases from J, with 15 bases between. This CDR3 has 15 amino acids. Here the CDR3 DNA reads TGTGCCAGCAGTTTAGGGGCGGGGTATGGGGATGAGCAGTTCTTC. Encoded protein: CASSLGAGYGDEQFF.

This clonotype was detected many times. The CDR3 loop reads CASTADRDKNTGELFF. The CDR3 coding sequence is TGTGCCAGCACCGCGGACAGGGACAAGAACACCGGGGAGCTGTTTTTT. The chain couples TRBV6-2 or TRBV6-3 to TRBJ2-2, with 8 bases identical to TRBD1. The CDR3 runs 16 residues. The ends lost 7 bases at V and 1 base at J; junction bases unmatched: 8. CDR1 MNHEY and CDR2 SVGEGT come from the germline V gene.

Ten or more counts support this clonotype. The chain joins TRBV14 to TRBJ2-2; tentatively, D is TRBD2 (5 bases). The CDR3 sequence is 13 residues long. V was pared by 1 base and J by 6 bases, with 6 bases between. Germline V gives CDR1 SGHDN, CDR2 FVKESK. CDR3 amino acids: CASSQVRAGELFF. CDR3 DNA: TGTGCCAGCAGCCAAGTGAGGGCCGGGGAGCTGTTTTTT.

At least ten counts were recorded for this clonotype. The chain recombines TRBV28 with TRBJ1-2, with D possibly matching TRBD1 (5 bases). The CDR3 is made up of 15 amino acids. Germline V gene lookup returns CDR1 MDHEN and CDR2 SYDVKM. Between the trimmed V and J ends, which lost 6 bases and 4 bases, there was a span of 18 bases. The CDR3: CASRETGRRLYGYTF. In DNA, the CDR3 is TGTGCCAGCAGGGAGACGGGACGTCGCCTCTATGGCTACACCTTC.

This clonotype occurred a few times. Being one base from a much bigger clone, this may be a read error. This rearrangement joins TRBV5-4 to TRBJ1-1; 7 bases agree with TRBD1. This CDR3 spans 13 amino acids. Trimming at V came to 7 bases and at J to 4 bases, leaving 7 bases not matched to a gene. From germline, CDR1 is SGHNT and CDR2 YYREEE (reference sequence). CDR3 sequence (DNA): TGTGCCAGCGCCGAAGGGGGCCTCACTGAAGCTTTCTTT. This gives the protein CASAEGGLTEAFF.

The J gene is TRBJ2-1, the V gene TRBV6-1; 9 bases agree with TRBD1. Germline assignment: CDR1 MNHNS and CDR2 SASEGT. V was pared by 3 bases and J by 5 bases, with 5 bases of the junction left unmatched. CDR3 length: 15 residues. The CDR3 DNA follows: TGTGCCAGCAGTGAGGGGGGACAGGGCCACAATGAGCAGTTCTTC. Amino acid sequence: CASSEGGQGHNEQFF.

This clonotype was found many times. The chain recombines TRBV3-1 with TRBJ2-7; TRBD1 is a possible D gene (5 bases). The CDR3 runs 13 residues. V lost 1 base and J lost 6, with 10 bases in between. The germline gives CDR1 LGHDT, CDR2 YNNKEL (reference sequence). CDR3 protein: CASSQGGRGEQYF. CDR3 bases: TGTGCCAGCAGCCAAGGAGGTAGGGGCGAGCAGTACTTC.

This clonotype has a count of ten or more. The chain uses TRBV5-1 and TRBJ2-1, with D perhaps given as TRBD1 or TRBD2 (5 bases each). Germline V gives CDR1 SGHRS, CDR2 YFSETQ. The CDR3 sequence is 17 residues long. V was shortened by 6 bases and J by 3 bases, with 22 bases between the two germline ends. For the CDR3, the DNA is TGCGCCAGCAATATCGGGACGCAGAGGACTCGCTACAATGAGCAGTTCTTC. This codes for CASNIGTQRTRYNEQFF.

This clonotype has more than one count but fewer than ten. This likely reflects a read error, since a far larger clone is one base away. V usage is TRBV11-2 and J usage is TRBJ2-1, with D possibly TRBD2 on 6 matching bases. This CDR3 has 15 residues. V was trimmed by 3 bases and J by 14 bases, leaving 23 bases between them. CDR1 and CDR2 from the germline V gene are SGHAT and FQNNGV. CDR3 sequence (DNA): TGTGCCAGCAGCTTCTTGAAGCTAGCGAGAGGCTACGAGTTCTTC. This gives the protein CASSFLKLARGYEFF.

This chain uses TRBV28 with TRBJ1-4; a possible D gene is TRBD1 (5 bases). CDR1 and CDR2 (germline): MDHEN, SYDVKM. V lost 5 bases and J 8 bases, leaving 21 bases between the germline ends. CDR3 length: 16 residues. The CDR3 spells CASSPPQGGLREKLFF. CDR3 bases: TGTGCCAGCAGTCCTCCCCAGGGAGGGCTACGGGAAAAACTGTTTTTT.